A single sample is the source of the 29 T cell receptor beta chains below, sequenced in a study of PD-L1 blockade in urothelial cancer. Data came from immunoSEQ multiplex PCR; TCRdb stores just in-frame clones and leaves some out. The repertoire holds more than 90,000 clones, over 75% seen once, with 1.5% to 2.5% in the top ten. Time point: pretreatment peripheral blood. The sequencing here drew on PBMCs, taken around atezolizumab (anti-PD-L1) treatment. The source of these receptors is a man aged 55-75 years with urothelial cancer.

The chain employs TRBV10-3 and TRBJ2-3; D not certain. The CDR3 spans 12 residues. The germline CDR1 and CDR2 sequences are ENHRY and SYGVKD. V was trimmed by 4 bases and J by 2 bases, leaving 4 bases between them. Here the CDR3 reads CAISVNTDTQYF. Written as DNA, the CDR3 is TGTGCCATCAGTGTAAACACAGATACGCAGTATTTT.

The chain carries TRBV6-1 and TRBJ1-2, with 10 bases aligning to TRBD1. J was trimmed by 6 bases and V by 4 bases; bases with no gene match: 2. Germline-derived CDR1 and CDR2 are MNHNS and SASEGT. The CDR3 runs to 13 residues. CDR3 sequence: CASSAGTGDGYTF. The DNA of the CDR3 is TGTGCCAGCAGTGCCGGGACAGGGGATGGCTACACCTTC.

The rearrangement links TRBV28 to TRBJ2-5; no definite D call. The CDR3 contains 15 residues. The V gene lost 3 bases and the J gene lost 3 bases, with 14 bases spanning the gap. The V gene's germline CDR1 is MDHEN and CDR2 SYDVKM. For the CDR3, the DNA is TGTGCCAGCAGTTTGGCCAGACTGGAAAAAGAGACCCAGTACTTC. Its translation is CASSLARLEKETQYF. Complete variable domain (other parts from reference TRBV28 and TRBJ2-5): DVKVTQSSRYLVKRTGEKVFLECVQDMDHENMFWYRQDPGLGLRLIYFSYDVKMKEKGDIPEGYSVSREKKERFSLILESASTNQTSMYLCASSLARLEKETQYFGPGTRLLVL.

The rearrangement joins TRBV25-1 to TRBJ1-5; the D gene is possibly TRBD1 (5 bases). This CDR3 region has 15 residues. The ends were cut back, 6 bases at V and 0 bases at J, with 12 bases in the middle. CDR1 and CDR2 (germline): MGHDK, SYGVNS. DNA of the CDR3: TGTGCCAGCAGCGGGGAGGGGAATAGCAATCAGCCCCAGCATTTT. Its translation: CASSGEGNSNQPQHF.

This chain links TRBV5-4 with TRBJ1-1, with 7 bases lining up with TRBD1. Germline lookup yields CDR1 SGHNT and CDR2 YYREEE (reference sequence). Trimming took 5 bases from V and 1 from J; bases not matched to a gene: 5. This CDR3 has 14 residues. Here the CDR3 DNA reads TGTGCCAGCAGAGAAAGACAGGGGAACACTGAAGCTTTCTTT. This sequence encodes CASRERQGNTEAFF.

This chain links TRBV20-1 with TRBJ2-5; D gene ambiguous. The CDR3 length is 10 residues. Trimming stripped 6 bases from V and 4 bases from J, with 6 bases between. The germline V gene encodes CDR1 DFQATT and CDR2 SNEGSKA (reference sequence). CDR3 amino acids: CSAHRETQYF. The CDR3 DNA reads as TGCAGTGCACACAGAGAGACCCAGTACTTC.

The V gene is TRBV18, the J gene TRBJ2-1; unclear D gene. V was cut by 2 bases and J by 5 bases, with 4 bases left in between. CDR1 and CDR2 (germline): KGHSH, LQKENI. The CDR3 spans 12 residues. The CDR3: CASSPADNEQFF. In DNA, the CDR3 is TGTGCCAGCTCACCAGCGGACAATGAGCAGTTCTTC.

This clone was recorded a few times. This chain joins TRBV27 and TRBJ2-7; D possibly corresponds to TRBD2 (5 bases). CDR3 length: 17 amino acids. The ends were cut back, 6 bases at V and 2 bases at J, with 23 bases in the middle. Looked up from germline, CDR1 is MNHEY and CDR2 is SMNVEV (reference sequence). The CDR3 DNA follows: TGTGCCAGCAGGGCGAGCGGTATGGTGGCTATGGCCTACGAGCAGTACTTC. Translating it yields CASRASGMVAMAYEQYF.

This chain connects TRBV11-3 to TRBJ2-2, with TRBD1 as a possible D gene (8 bases). The germline V gene has CDR1 SGHNT and CDR2 YENEEA. V dropped 5 bases and J dropped 5 bases, with 15 bases sitting between them. The CDR3 loop spans 15 amino acids. The CDR3 DNA follows: TGTGCCAGCAGCCCTGGACAGGGAGGGACCGGGGAGCTGTTTTTT. Translated, it gives CASSPGQGGTGELFF.

The genes are TRBV4-1 and TRBJ2-5; 12 bases map to TRBD1. The CDR3 has 16 residues. Losses at the gene ends were 4 bases for V and 4 bases for J; bases not matched to a gene: 7. Germline lookup yields CDR1 MGHRA and CDR2 YSYEKL. The CDR3: CASSPGGQGARETQYF. CDR3 coding DNA: TGCGCCAGCAGCCCAGGGGGACAGGGGGCGCGAGAGACCCAGTACTTC.

This clone was observed a single time. The chain combines TRBV12-5 with TRBJ2-7; 9 bases agree with TRBD1. The CDR3 has 13 residues. Germline V lookup: CDR1 LGHNT, CDR2 FRNRAP. With 7 bases clipped from V and 3 bases from J, the junction kept 4 bases outside the gene matches. The CDR3 region has the DNA TGTGCTAGTGCCTGGGGACAGGGCTACGAGCAGTACTTC. This encodes CASAWGQGYEQYF.

This clone was found a few times. V usage is TRBV7-3 and J usage is TRBJ1-1; TRBD1 is a possible D gene (5 bases). Germline CDR1 is SGHTA and CDR2 is FQGTGA. CDR3 length: 13 amino acids. V lost 4 bases and J lost 4, with 10 bases in between. The CDR3 spells CASSSSGGTEAFF. The DNA of the CDR3 is TGTGCCAGCAGCTCCTCGGGGGGCACTGAAGCTTTCTTT.

In this sample, this clone turned up a few times. This chain connects TRBV2 to TRBJ1-5, with 7 bases lining up with TRBD1. The CDR3 is made up of 15 amino acids. Germline values: CDR1 SNHLY, CDR2 FYNNEI. The J segment lost 4 bases and the V segment lost 6 bases, leaving 9 bases of the junction unmatched. The CDR3 DNA reads TGTGCCAGCAGCGGCGACAGGGCTGGGAATCAGCCCCAGCATTTT. Its protein is CASSGDRAGNQPQHF. The variable domain in full, with the rest retrieved from reference TRBV2 and TRBJ1-5, is EPEVTQTPSHQVTQMGQEVILRCVPISNHLYFYWYRQILGQKVEFLVSFYNNEISEKSEIFDDQFSVERPDGSNFTLKIRSTKLEDSAMYFCASSGDRAGNQPQHFGDGTRLSIL.

The chain combines TRBV27 with TRBJ2-7, with TRBD2 matching 7 bases. The CDR3 covers 15 residues. Germline V gene sequence: CDR1 MNHEY, CDR2 SMNVEV (reference sequence). Trimming removed 6 bases from V and 4 bases from J; junction bases left unmatched: 12. Here the CDR3 reads CASRSTGTISYEQYF. In nucleotides, the CDR3 is TGTGCCAGCAGAAGTACCGGGACTATTTCGTACGAGCAGTACTTC.

This clone qualifies as medium-sized (0.01 to 0.1%). The chain employs TRBV5-5 and TRBJ2-7; D might be TRBD1 (6 bases). V was pared by 4 bases and J by 2 bases, with 16 bases between. The CDR3 runs to 15 residues. The germline gives CDR1 SGHKS, CDR2 YYEKEE (reference sequence). The CDR3 DNA reads TGTGCCAGCAGCCATATCACAGGGAATACCTACGAGCAGTACTTC. It yields the protein CASSHITGNTYEQYF.

The chain has TRBV27 and TRBJ2-5, with a possible D match to TRBD1 (6 bases). V was clipped by 6 bases and J by 4 bases, with 18 bases between them. The CDR3 runs 15 residues. Germline values: CDR1 MNHEY, CDR2 SMNVEV (reference sequence). The CDR3 here is CASSPGDRMGETQYF. The CDR3 DNA sequence: TGTGCCAGCAGCCCAGGGGATCGCATGGGAGAGACCCAGTACTTC.

This chain uses TRBV6-1 with TRBJ1-6; D is unresolved. Per germline, CDR1 MNHNS and CDR2 SASEGT. The CDR3 runs to 14 residues. V lost 4 bases, J lost 11 bases, and 15 bases lay in between. In nucleotides, the CDR3 is TGTGCCAGCAGTGTCCTGGGCTCTATGGCACCCCTCCACTTT. This encodes CASSVLGSMAPLHF.

As DNA, the CDR3 is TGTGCCAGCAGCTTGAGGGCAGGGACAAAGGGTTCACCCCTCCACTTT. Its protein product is CASSLRAGTKGSPLHF. The rearrangement links TRBV5-6 to TRBJ1-6, with D possibly TRBD1 on 6 matching bases. The CDR3 has 16 residues. The germline CDR1 and CDR2 sequences are SGHDT and YYEEEE. Trimming left V 1 base short and J 9 bases short, with 17 bases between.

The V gene is TRBV27, the J gene TRBJ1-6; tentative D call: TRBD1 (5 bases). Germline-derived CDR1 and CDR2 are MNHEY and SMNVEV (reference sequence). This CDR3 contains 15 residues. The germline V and J ends were trimmed by 6 bases and 6 bases, with 15 bases remaining between them. The CDR3 loop reads CASRGVGLTNSPLHF. Written as DNA, the CDR3 is TGTGCCAGCAGGGGCGTGGGACTCACTAATTCACCCCTCCACTTT.

The chain links TRBV2 to TRBJ1-1; TRBD1 agrees at 7 bases. Germline V gene sequence: CDR1 SNHLY, CDR2 FYNNEI. V lost 4 bases to trimming and J lost 5 bases; unmatched junction nucleotides: 4. This CDR3 has 13 amino acids. CDR3 DNA sequence: TGTGCCAGCAGTGCGGGACAGCAAACTGAAGCTTTCTTT. It specifies CASSAGQQTEAFF.

The chain links TRBV6-5 to TRBJ2-7, with 10 positions matching TRBD1. J was trimmed by 4 bases and V by 5 bases; bases with no gene match: 5. The length of the CDR3 is 14 residues. CDR1 MNHEY and CDR2 SVGAGI come from the germline V gene. The CDR3 sequence is CASSDGQGGYEQYF. CDR3 DNA: TGTGCCAGCAGTGACGGACAGGGGGGATACGAGCAGTACTTC.

The chain has TRBV4-2 and TRBJ2-7, with TRBD1 identical over 7 bases. Germline CDR1 and CDR2: LGHNA and YNFKEQ. The CDR3 is 15 amino acids. V lost 1 base to trimming and J lost 3 bases; unmatched junction nucleotides: 6. The CDR3 DNA reads as TGTGCCAGCAGCCAAGCCGGGACAGCAAACTACGAGCAGTACTTC. This codes for CASSQAGTANYEQYF.

V is TRBV29-1 and J is TRBJ1-1; maybe TRBD1 (5 bases). Germline assignment: CDR1 SQVTM and CDR2 ANQGSEA. V lost 3 bases, J lost 10 bases, and 15 bases lay in between. The CDR3 covers 12 residues. CDR3 in amino acids: CSVDRVGRGAFF. As DNA, the CDR3 is TGCAGCGTTGACAGGGTGGGCCGAGGAGCTTTCTTT.

The genes are TRBV5-4 and TRBJ2-3, with TRBD1 matching over 10 bases. CDR3 length: 16 amino acids. J was trimmed by 5 bases and V by 0 bases; bases with no gene match: 6. Germline V gene data show CDR1 as SGHNT and CDR2 as YYREEE (reference sequence). The CDR3 coding sequence is TGTGCCAGCAGCTTGGGGGGGACAGGGGTGGGAGATACGCAGTATTTT. Translation: CASSLGGTGVGDTQYF.

This clone has just a few counts. The V call is TRBV11-2, the J call TRBJ2-7; TRBD2 aligns across 11 bases. Germline V gene data show CDR1 as SGHAT and CDR2 as FQNNGV. The CDR3 has 13 residues. V was clipped by 5 bases and J by 7 bases; unmatched bases: 4. The CDR3 sequence is CASSARTSGEQYF. As DNA, the CDR3 is TGTGCCAGCAGCGCGAGGACTAGCGGGGAGCAGTACTTC. Using reference TRBV11-2 and TRBJ2-7 for the parts outside the CDR3, the full variable domain is EAGVAQSPRYKIIEKRQSVAFWCNPISGHATLYWYQQILGQGPKLLIQFQNNGVVDDSQLPKDRFSAERLKGVDSTLKIQPAKLEDSAVYLCASSARTSGEQYFGPGTRLTVT.

This sequence joins TRBV5-5 and TRBJ2-1, with 7 bases lining up with TRBD1. The CDR3 covers 15 residues. V shed 0 bases, J shed 1 base, and the junction held 1 base outside the gene matches. CDR1 is SGHKS, CDR2 YYEKEE, per germline (reference sequence). CDR3 loop: CASSLGQGSYNEQFF. The CDR3 region has the DNA TGTGCCAGCAGCTTGGGACAGGGATCCTACAATGAGCAGTTCTTC.

The table lists this clone with a count of one. V gene TRBV5-1 combines with J gene TRBJ1-1; no clear D. In germline, CDR1 is SGHRS, CDR2 YFSETQ. This CDR3 is built from 14 residues. V lost 4 bases to trimming and J lost 1 base, with 11 bases between them. CDR3 nucleotide sequence: TGCGCCAGCAGCACCATTCGAGCGAACACTGAAGCTTTCTTT. Protein product: CASSTIRANTEAFF.

The gene calls are TRBV7-2 and TRBJ1-1; D is perhaps TRBD1 (5 bases). V dropped 5 bases and J dropped 10 bases, with 17 bases sitting between them. Germline V gives CDR1 SGHTA, CDR2 FQGNSA. The CDR3 runs 13 residues. The CDR3 region is CASSPSSGGTAFF. CDR3 bases: TGTGCCAGCAGCCCATCCTCCGGGGGTACAGCTTTCTTT.

This clone was seen a few times. V is TRBV28 and J is TRBJ2-1, with D perhaps matching TRBD1 (6 bases). V dropped 6 bases and J dropped 0 bases, with 12 bases sitting between them. The CDR3 extends over 15 amino acids. Germline V CDR1 and CDR2: MDHEN, SYDVKM. This chain's CDR3 is CASRSGQLSYNEQFF. The CDR3 bases are TGTGCCAGCAGGTCCGGACAGCTCTCCTACAATGAGCAGTTCTTC.